A single sample is the source of the 16 T cell receptor beta chains below, sequenced in a study of response to subunit inactivated influenza vaccine. TCRdb itself ran the RT-PCR reads through MiXCR, one entry per CDR3 protein. Among hundreds of thousands of distinct CDR3 sequences listed, around 14% were seen once. Specimen: PBMCs from blood, collected 11 to 12 days after vaccination. These receptors were obtained from a man aged 45 to 65 who received an inactivated influenza vaccine.

This clonotype appeared once. The chain employs TRBV5-1 and TRBJ2-2, with a possible D match to TRBD1 (5 bases). The CDR3 is 14 amino acids. CDR1 and CDR2 (germline): SGHRS, YFSETQ. Trimming pared 5 bases from V and 2 bases from J, leaving 10 bases between. As DNA, the CDR3 is TGCGCCAGCAGTCAAGACAGTAACACCGGGGAGCTGTTTTTT. Its translation: CASSQDSNTGELFF.

This clonotype appeared a few times. V gene TRBV7-3 combines with J gene TRBJ1-1; possible D gene TRBD1, 5 bases. Trimming left V 3 bases short and J 4 bases short, with 15 bases between. CDR1 SGHTA and CDR2 FQGTGA come from the germline V gene. The CDR3 spans 15 residues. The CDR3 DNA sequence: TGTGCCAGCAGCTTGGCCCCCACGGGGGGCACTGAAGCTTTCTTT. It translates to CASSLAPTGGTEAFF.

This clonotype was seen a handful of times. The chain recombines TRBV20-1 with TRBJ1-5, with TRBD1 identical over 8 bases. CDR1 is DFQATT and CDR2 is SNEGSKA in the germline V gene (reference sequence). The CDR3 extends over 16 amino acids. J was trimmed by 6 bases and V by 3 bases; bases with no gene match: 13. The CDR3 is CSASPPDRALGQPQHF. Written as DNA, the CDR3 is TGCAGTGCTAGTCCCCCGGACAGGGCTCTCGGTCAGCCCCAGCATTTT.

The chain combines TRBV28 with TRBJ2-7; 8 nucleotides line up with TRBD2. Germline V gives CDR1 MDHEN, CDR2 SYDVKM. The CDR3 runs to 14 residues. Trimming cost V 4 bases and J 3 bases; bases outside gene matches: 5. The CDR3, as DNA: TGTGCCAGCAGTTATGGGACTAGTTTCTACGAGCAGTACTTC. Translated, it gives CASSYGTSFYEQYF.

The CDR3 nucleotides are TGTGCCAGCAGTGAAGCAGGATCGGGTTCACCCCTCCACTTT. Its translation: CASSEAGSGSPLHF. The chain uses TRBV2 and TRBJ1-6, with D uncertain. Germline V gene sequence: CDR1 SNHLY, CDR2 FYNNEI. This CDR3 has 14 residues. The V gene lost 0 bases and the J gene lost 9 bases, with 9 bases spanning the gap. The complete variable domain, with remaining parts taken from reference TRBV2 and TRBJ1-6, reads EPEVTQTPSHQVTQMGQEVILRCVPISNHLYFYWYRQILGQKVEFLVSFYNNEISEKSEIFDDQFSVERPDGSNFTLKIRSTKLEDSAMYFCASSEAGSGSPLHFGNGTRLTVT.

This clonotype was seen ten or more times. The chain employs TRBV5-1 and TRBJ2-6; D call uncertain. This CDR3 comprises 15 residues. V lost 2 bases and J lost 0, with 6 bases in between. Germline CDR1 reads SGHRS; CDR2 reads YFSETQ. The CDR3 DNA reads TGCGCCAGCAGCTTCACGGGCTCTGGGGCCAACGTCCTGACTTTC. This encodes CASSFTGSGANVLTF.

This clonotype occurred a few times. The chain links TRBV12-3 or TRBV12-4 to TRBJ2-7; TRBD2 agrees at 11 bases. The trim removed 1 base at V and 7 bases at J, leaving 9 bases unmatched. The length of the CDR3 is 16 residues. The CDR3 spells CASSLGRLAGPWEQYF. In DNA form, the CDR3 reads TGTGCCAGCAGTTTAGGCCGACTAGCGGGGCCCTGGGAGCAGTACTTC.

This clonotype was counted only a few times. This chain joins TRBV5-1 and TRBJ1-5; D not resolved. Germline-derived CDR1 and CDR2 are SGHRS and YFSETQ. There are 15 residues in the CDR3. Trimming took 1 base from V and 6 from J, leaving 14 bases between them. In nucleotides, the CDR3 is TGCGCCAGCAGCTTGTCTGGGATGGCCGGTCAGCCCCAGCATTTT. Translation: CASSLSGMAGQPQHF.

Many counts were recorded for this clonotype. The chain carries TRBV20-1 and TRBJ2-7; the D is unclear. The CDR3 consists of 13 residues. V lost 4 bases and J 1 base, leaving 11 bases between the germline ends. Germline assignment: CDR1 DFQATT and CDR2 SNEGSKA (reference sequence). The CDR3 protein is CSANPLESYEQYF. The CDR3, as DNA: TGCAGTGCTAACCCTCTAGAGTCCTACGAGCAGTACTTC.

This clonotype was seen a few times. The chain uses TRBV27 and TRBJ2-2; D remains unclear. Trimming pared 6 bases from V and 0 bases from J, leaving 8 bases between. The germline V gene has CDR1 MNHEY and CDR2 SMNVEV (reference sequence). CDR3 length: 14 amino acids. The DNA for the CDR3 is TGTGCCAGCAGCCACAGTACGAACACCGGGGAGCTGTTTTTT. This sequence encodes CASSHSTNTGELFF.

Only one count was recorded for this clonotype. The V gene is TRBV6-5, the J gene TRBJ2-2; a weak D match, TRBD2 (6 bases). Between the trimmed V and J ends, which lost 2 bases and 4 bases, there was a span of 11 bases. The CDR3 sequence is 15 residues long. Germline CDR1 MNHEY, CDR2 SVGAGI. The chain's CDR3 is CASSYAGSRTGELFF. The CDR3 DNA follows: TGTGCCAGCAGTTACGCGGGGAGTCGCACCGGGGAGCTGTTTTTT.

Concerning this clonotype itself: An end of the junction does not agree with germline; a read error may underlie this. V and J are TRBV4-1 and TRBJ2-3; a weak D match, TRBD2 (6 bases). CDR1 is MGHRA, CDR2 YSYEKL, per germline. The CDR3 covers 16 residues. CDR3 loop: CASSLLAASSTDTQYF. Written as DNA, the CDR3 is TGCGCTAGCAGCTTACTAGCAGCCTCTAGCACAGATACGCAGTATTTT.

The J gene is TRBJ2-1, the V gene TRBV6-2 or TRBV6-3; TRBD2 agrees at 8 bases. The CDR3 has 16 residues. CDR1 MNHEY and CDR2 SVGEGT come from the germline V gene. Trimming cost V 0 bases and J 7 bases; bases outside gene matches: 8. The CDR3 DNA is TGTGCCAGCAGTTACTCTAGGCGGGGGGCCGTGAATGAGCAGTTCTTC. It yields the protein CASSYSRRGAVNEQFF.

This clonotype was recorded at least ten times. J is TRBJ2-4 and V is TRBV7-2; D possibly corresponds to TRBD1 (6 bases). This CDR3 has 15 amino acids. In germline, CDR1 is SGHTA, CDR2 FQGNSA. Trimming took off 4 bases at V and 6 bases at J, with 16 bases between the two ends. DNA of the CDR3: TGTGCCAGCAGCTCCGATGACAGGTTGGGAAACATTCAGTACTTC. Its protein is CASSSDDRLGNIQYF.

On this clonotype: A much larger clonotype is one base distant, so this may be a read error. This chain uses TRBV20-1 with TRBJ2-1; a weak D match, TRBD2 (5 bases). The germline gives CDR1 DFQATT, CDR2 SNEGSKA (reference sequence). The length of the CDR3 is 12 residues. DNA for the CDR3: TGCAGTCCTAGTCGAGCGGCCAATGAGCAGTTCTTC. Its translation: CSPSRAANEQFF.

This clonotype was counted between two and nine times. V and J are TRBV28 and TRBJ2-4; 16 nucleotides match TRBD2. CDR3 length equals 17 residues. V lost 1 base to trimming and J lost 8 bases; unmatched junction nucleotides: 5. From germline, CDR1 is MDHEN and CDR2 SYDVKM. The CDR3, as DNA: TGTGCCAGCAGTTTATTGGGACTAGCGGGAGGGATGTACATTCAGTACTTC. This codes for CASSLLGLAGGMYIQYF.